The next 29 T cell receptor beta chains were all read from a single sample in a study of regulatory T cells in long-lasting Graves disease. Building of the TCR beta libraries involved iRepertoire HTBI primers and Arm-PCR of CDR3 regions. Each CDR3 protein gets one entry after TCRdb re-called the multiplex PCR reads with MiXCR. Among around 430,000 distinct CDR3 sequences, approximately 23% were seen once, and the ten largest hold over 10%. Time point in this sample: persistent/refractory GD, antithyroid drugs over 5 years with positive TRAb. The authors made the TCR library using RNA they extracted from PBMCs. Sequences were derived from peripheral blood mononuclear cells (PBMCs), sampled when the disease was refractory, from a patient treated with antithyroid drugs. These receptors were collected from a female donor with Graves disease.

This clonotype was counted a few times. V usage is TRBV4-3 and J usage is TRBJ2-4; 8 positions match TRBD2. The germline V gene encodes CDR1 LGHNA and CDR2 YSLEER. The length of the CDR3 is 18 residues. With V trimmed by 0 bases and J by 0 bases, 7 bases remained unmatched. This CDR3 reads CASSQDRAGGLAKNIQYF. The CDR3 DNA is TGCGCCAGCAGCCAAGATCGGGCGGGAGGTTTAGCCAAAAACATTCAGTACTTC.

This clonotype has a handful of counts. This rearrangement joins TRBV7-9 to TRBJ1-1; 7 bases are shared with TRBD1. Germline lookup yields CDR1 SEHNR and CDR2 FQNEAQ (reference sequence). The CDR3 is 12 amino acids. V lost 11 bases and J lost 5; bases outside the gene matches: 8. This chain's CDR3 is CAGEGGETEAFF. CDR3 bases: TGTGCCGGCGAAGGGGGCGAAACTGAAGCTTTCTTT.

There are a few counts of this clonotype. This chain links TRBV5-5 with TRBJ2-5; 9 bases are shared with TRBD2. V shed 4 bases, J shed 1 base, and the junction held 5 bases outside the gene matches. CDR1 SGHKS and CDR2 YYEKEE come from the germline V gene (reference sequence). This CDR3 has 15 amino acids. The chain's CDR3 is CASSERTSAQETQYF. In DNA form, the CDR3 reads TGTGCCAGCAGCGAAAGGACTAGCGCCCAAGAGACCCAGTACTTC. Looking up the rest from reference TRBV5-5 and TRBJ2-5 gives the full variable domain: DAGVTQSPTHLIKTRGQQVTLRCSPISGHKSVSWYQQVLGQGPQFIFQYYEKEERGRGNFPDRFSARQFPNYSSELNVNALLLGDSALYLCASSERTSAQETQYFGPGTRLLVL.

This rearrangement joins TRBV10-3 to TRBJ1-1; D gene uncertain. Germline CDR1 ENHRY, CDR2 SYGVKD. Trimming took 10 bases from V and 1 from J, leaving 13 bases between them. The CDR3 is 13 amino acids. The chain's CDR3 is CATRPPENTEAFF. The CDR3 nucleotides are TGTGCCACCCGTCCCCCGGAGAACACTGAAGCTTTCTTT.

The table lists this clonotype with many counts. This chain connects TRBV11-3 to TRBJ2-5, with D tentatively TRBD1 or TRBD2 (5 bases each). Germline CDR1 reads SGHNT; CDR2 reads YENEEA. This CDR3 comprises 16 residues. V gave up 1 base and J gave up 3 bases, with 15 bases separating them. The CDR3 sequence is CASSLGGWGREETQYF. The CDR3 DNA is TGTGCCAGCAGCTTAGGGGGGTGGGGTAGGGAAGAGACCCAGTACTTC.

This clonotype occurred many times. This chain uses TRBV6-1 with TRBJ1-1; TRBD1 agrees at 8 bases. J lost 0 bases, V lost 6 bases, and 3 bases had no gene match. The germline gives CDR1 MNHNS, CDR2 SASEGT. CDR3 length equals 14 residues. In DNA, the CDR3 is TGTGCCAGCAGGGAGACAGGGGTGAACACTGAAGCTTTCTTT. Its protein is CASRETGVNTEAFF.

The table lists this clonotype with a few counts. This chain joins TRBV20-1 and TRBJ1-5; weak D call: TRBD1 (6 bases). Germline CDR1 DFQATT, CDR2 SNEGSKA (reference sequence). The CDR3 totals 11 residues. Trimming shortened V by 5 bases and J by 9 bases, and 11 bases separated the two germline ends. CDR3 in amino acids: CSASEQGPQHF. In DNA, the CDR3 is TGCAGTGCTTCCGAACAGGGGCCCCAGCATTTT.

The sample holds many counts of this clonotype. V usage is TRBV28 and J usage is TRBJ1-2; 7 bases are shared with TRBD1. The CDR3 totals 13 residues. V lost 2 bases to trimming and J lost 5 bases; unmatched junction nucleotides: 2. CDR1 and CDR2 (germline): MDHEN, SYDVKM. The CDR3 loop reads CASSLRDRYGYTF. Here the CDR3 DNA reads TGTGCCAGCAGTTTACGGGACAGATATGGCTACACCTTC.

This clonotype was detected only a few times. V gene TRBV15 combines with J gene TRBJ1-2; 10 nucleotides agree with TRBD1. Looked up from germline, CDR1 is LNHNV and CDR2 is YYDKDF (reference sequence). The CDR3 length is 15 residues. V trimming: 1 base; J trimming: 7 bases; junction bases outside the gene matches: 6. The CDR3, as DNA: TGTGCCACCAGCAGAGCGGGACAGGGGATAGGTGGCTACACCTTC. The encoded protein is CATSRAGQGIGGYTF. Together with reference TRBV15 and TRBJ1-2, the CDR3 gives the full variable domain: DAMVIQNPRYQVTQFGKPVTLSCSQTLNHNVMYWYQQKSSQAPKLLFHYYDKDFNNEADTPDNFQSRRPNTSFCFLDIRSPGLGDTAMYLCATSRAGQGIGGYTFGSGTRLTVV.

This clonotype has ten or more counts. The chain links TRBV28 to TRBJ2-7; 9 bases align to TRBD2. Trimming removed 10 bases from V and 5 bases from J; junction bases left unmatched: 9. The CDR3 contains 13 residues. Germline V CDR1 and CDR2: MDHEN, SYDVKM. CDR3 residues: CATTSGRIHEQYF. The CDR3, as DNA: TGTGCCACCACAAGCGGGAGGATTCACGAGCAGTACTTC.

This clonotype was counted many times. The chain joins TRBV20-1 to TRBJ1-2; 7 bases are shared with TRBD1. The J segment lost 3 bases and the V segment lost 6 bases, leaving 7 bases of the junction unmatched. Germline CDR1 reads DFQATT; CDR2 reads SNEGSKA (reference sequence). The CDR3 is 13 residues long. CDR3 DNA sequence: TGCAGTGCCTACAGGGGCCGCGACTATGGCTACACCTTC. As protein: CSAYRGRDYGYTF.

This clonotype was counted between two and nine times. The chain joins TRBV6-5 to TRBJ1-2; no clear D. Per germline, CDR1 MNHEY and CDR2 SVGAGI. V was cut by 4 bases and J by 7 bases, with 13 bases left in between. This CDR3 is built from 13 residues. CDR3 sequence: CASSSGTEGGYTF. The CDR3 DNA sequence: TGTGCCAGCAGTTCTGGAACAGAGGGTGGCTACACCTTC.

The chain uses TRBV7-2 and TRBJ2-2; TRBD1 might be the D (5 bases). Trimming took off 4 bases at V and 2 bases at J, with 14 bases between the two ends. The CDR3 is 16 amino acids. Germline V gene data show CDR1 as SGHTA and CDR2 as FQGNSA. The CDR3 loop is CASSSRTRGNTGELFF. CDR3 in DNA: TGTGCCAGCAGCTCAAGGACAAGGGGCAACACCGGGGAGCTGTTTTTT.

The sample holds many counts of this clonotype. CDR3 nucleotides: TGCAGTGCTAGACCCCTAACTAATGAAAAACTGTTTTTT. This gives the protein CSARPLTNEKLFF. This chain links TRBV20-1 with TRBJ1-4; no reliable D call. CDR3 size: 13 residues. Per germline, CDR1 DFQATT and CDR2 SNEGSKA (reference sequence). Trimming took off 2 bases at V and 1 base at J, with 5 bases between the two ends.

This clonotype was counted once. No conserved phenylalanine or tryptophan ends this CDR3, so it is likely a read error. The V call is TRBV5-1, the J call TRBJ2-7, with 9 bases aligning to TRBD1. From germline, CDR1 is SGHRS and CDR2 YFSETQ. This CDR3 region has 14 residues. Trimming cost V 0 bases and J 2 bases; bases outside gene matches: 0. CDR3 nucleotide sequence: TGCGCCAGCAGCTTGGGACAGGGGGCCTACGAGCAGTACCTC. The encoded protein is CASSLGQGAYEQYL.

In the case of this clonotype: One end of the junction does not line up with germline, which may come from a read error. CDR3 protein: CASQGGISYSEQFF. CDR3 nucleotides: TGTGCCAGCCAGGGCGGGATATCCTACAGTGAGCAGTTCTTC. The chain employs TRBV12-3 or TRBV12-4 and TRBJ2-1; D might be TRBD2 (6 bases). The CDR3 sequence is 14 residues long.

This clonotype showed up many times. The rearrangement links TRBV28 to TRBJ2-7; a weak D match, TRBD1 (6 bases). The CDR3 has 15 amino acids. Germline CDR1 is MDHEN and CDR2 is SYDVKM. Trimming removed 7 bases at V and 3 bases at J, with 19 bases between. CDR3 protein: CASTELTGTHYEQYF. In nucleotides, the CDR3 is TGTGCCAGCACTGAACTCACCGGGACACACTACGAGCAGTACTTC.

This clonotype was seen a few times. This chain connects TRBV9 to TRBJ2-7, with D possibly TRBD2 on 6 matching bases. Germline V gene lookup returns CDR1 SGDLS and CDR2 YYNGEE. The V end lost 4 bases, the J end lost 5 bases, and 19 bases lay between the germline ends. The CDR3 loop spans 15 amino acids. The CDR3: CASSSRDWPTDEQYF. The CDR3 DNA sequence: TGTGCCAGCAGCTCCAGGGACTGGCCAACTGACGAGCAGTACTTC.

Concerning this clonotype itself: A much larger clone lies a single base off, so this may be a read error. This chain uses TRBV6-9 with TRBJ1-1; perhaps TRBD1 as D (6 bases). The CDR3 has 13 amino acids. Trimming stripped 3 bases from V and 6 bases from J, with 11 bases between. Germline CDR1 is MNHGY and CDR2 is SVAAGI. The CDR3 loop reads CASSYDRPPEAFF. CDR3 DNA: TGTGCCAGCAGTTACGACAGGCCCCCTGAAGCTTTCTTT.

This clonotype occurred many times. The chain has TRBV28 and TRBJ2-7; 13 nucleotides agree with TRBD2. With V trimmed by 8 bases and J by 5 bases, 9 bases remained unmatched. CDR1 and CDR2 from the germline V gene are MDHEN and SYDVKM. The CDR3 totals 15 residues. CDR3 region: CASRGLAGEVHEQYF. The CDR3 DNA is TGTGCCAGCCGCGGACTAGCGGGAGAGGTCCACGAGCAGTACTTC.

The rearrangement links TRBV6-2 or TRBV6-3 to TRBJ1-1, with D possibly being TRBD1 (5 bases). The CDR3 covers 13 residues. With 0 bases removed from V and 8 bases from J, the gap between germline ends came to 10 bases. Germline CDR1 is MNHEY and CDR2 is SVGEGT. The CDR3 DNA sequence: TGTGCCAGCAGTTACTCCCTCAGGGTCGAAGCTTTCTTT. This encodes CASSYSLRVEAFF.

This clonotype was seen repeatedly, ten times or more. The chain employs TRBV29-1 and TRBJ2-7, with a tentative D call TRBD1 (7 bases). V was clipped by 7 bases and J by 7 bases, with 20 bases between them. The germline gives CDR1 SQVTM, CDR2 ANQGSEA. This CDR3 comprises 13 residues. In DNA form, the CDR3 reads TGCAGCGCTGATTTTACAGGGGCGGGGGAGCAGTACTTC. Encoded protein: CSADFTGAGEQYF.

This rearrangement joins TRBV6-1 to TRBJ1-1; 9 positions match TRBD1. Germline CDR1 is MNHNS and CDR2 is SASEGT. Trimming removed 6 bases from V and 0 bases from J; junction bases left unmatched: 5. The CDR3 covers 15 residues. The CDR3 spells CASRRDRVMNTEAFF. DNA of the CDR3: TGTGCCAGCAGGAGGGACAGGGTGATGAACACTGAAGCTTTCTTT.

The chain has TRBV5-6 and TRBJ1-2; 7 bases fit TRBD1. CDR1 SGHDT and CDR2 YYEEEE come from the germline V gene. The CDR3 is made up of 14 amino acids. V lost 2 bases and J lost 6; bases outside the gene matches: 7. This CDR3 reads CASSFRVGTDGYTF. For the CDR3, the DNA is TGTGCCAGCAGCTTTAGGGTTGGGACAGATGGCTACACCTTC.

This chain links TRBV15 with TRBJ1-2, with D possibly matching TRBD1 (5 bases). Germline V gene sequence: CDR1 LNHNV, CDR2 YYDKDF (reference sequence). The length of the CDR3 is 14 residues. Trimming pared 6 bases from V and 2 bases from J, leaving 13 bases between. The CDR3 DNA follows: TGTGCCACCAGTTCCCGGGGGAGAAACTATGGCTACACCTTC. Protein sequence: CATSSRGRNYGYTF.

This clonotype was observed at least ten times. The CDR3 coding sequence is TGTGCCAGCAGCTTCGGACAGGGACGGGAGACCCAGTACTTC. As protein: CASSFGQGRETQYF. This chain uses TRBV7-9 with TRBJ2-5; 8 bases agree with TRBD1. J lost 5 bases, V lost 3 bases, and 5 bases had no gene match. CDR1 is SEHNR, CDR2 FQNEAQ, per germline (reference sequence). The CDR3 extends over 14 amino acids.

This clonotype was seen once. J is TRBJ2-3 and V is TRBV29-1; 9 bases match TRBD2. Losses at the gene ends were 5 bases for V and 6 bases for J; bases not matched to a gene: 6. This CDR3 spans 13 amino acids. Germline lookup yields CDR1 SQVTM and CDR2 ANQGSEA. The CDR3 loop is CSVLRTSADTQYF. The CDR3 region has the DNA TGCAGCGTTTTGAGGACTAGCGCCGATACGCAGTATTTT.

This clonotype was seen a handful of times. The chain is built from TRBV29-1 and TRBJ1-1; 7 bases are shared with TRBD1. Germline trimming cut 6 bases from V and 1 base from J; bases unmatched to any gene: 5. The germline CDR1 and CDR2 sequences are SQVTM and ANQGSEA. The CDR3 spans 13 residues. This chain's CDR3 is CSVLGGANTEAFF. The CDR3 DNA reads TGCAGCGTCCTAGGGGGCGCGAACACTGAAGCTTTCTTT.

This clonotype has ten or more counts. The chain employs TRBV15 and TRBJ2-3; D tentatively reads TRBD1 or TRBD2 (5 bases each). The CDR3 runs 15 residues. V lost 0 bases to trimming and J lost 6 bases, with 13 bases between them. CDR1 LNHNV and CDR2 YYDKDF come from the germline V gene (reference sequence). In nucleotides, the CDR3 is TGTGCCACCAGCAGAGATTCCCTAGCAGGGGATACGCAGTATTTT. Protein sequence: CATSRDSLAGDTQYF.